These T cell receptor beta chains were read from a single sample in a study of neurological immune-mediated disorders. Via MiXCR, TCRdb re-called the 5' RACE reads, giving one row per CDR3 protein. Of about 89,000 distinct CDR3 sequences in the sample, just over 2.5% were seen once. Sequencing was carried out using PBMCs. These receptors all come from a woman aged 25 to 45 with multiple sclerosis. Each CDR3 is given with its conserved first and last residue. D genes are given only for firm matches. Size tells how often a clone was seen, or its class if it is expanded.

TRBV5-6	.	13	many	TRBJ1-2	CASTWRGFYGYTF	TGTGCCAGCACCTGGAGGGGTTTCTATGGCTACACCTTC
TRBV12-3/TRBV12-4	.	13	many	TRBJ2-7	CASSFTTNHEQYF	TGTGCCAGCAGTTTTACAACCAACCACGAGCAGTACTTC
TRBV7-9	TRBD2	13	many	TRBJ2-7	CASSSLAAYEQYF	TGTGCCAGCAGCTCTCTAGCGGCCTACGAGCAGTACTTC
TRBV11-2	.	15	many	TRBJ1-2	CASSLSGHSIGGYTF	TGTGCCAGCAGCTTATCGGGTCACAGTATTGGGGGCTACACCTTC
TRBV20-1	TRBD1	15	many	TRBJ1-1	CSAKGQGALNTEAFF	TGCAGTGCTAAGGGACAGGGGGCTTTGAACACTGAAGCTTTCTTT
TRBV12-3/TRBV12-4	.	14	many	TRBJ1-4	CASSATHGDEKLFF	TGTGCCAGCAGCGCGACACACGGGGATGAAAAACTGTTTTTT
TRBV5-1	TRBD2	14	many	TRBJ2-7	CASSDRDYSYEQYF	TGCGCCAGCAGCGACCGGGACTACTCCTACGAGCAGTACTTC
TRBV20-1	TRBD2	15	many	TRBJ2-3	CSARPTSGQTDTQYF	TGCAGTGCTAGACCGACTAGCGGGCAGACAGATACGCAGTATTTT
TRBV9	.	15	many	TRBJ1-1	CASSVGVGHNTEAFF	TGTGCCAGCAGCGTAGGTGTAGGGCACAACACTGAAGCTTTCTTT
TRBV20-1	TRBD2	12	many	TRBJ2-4	CSAPGGGDIQYF	TGCAGTGCTCCCGGGGGGGGGGACATTCAGTACTTC
TRBV29-1	.	12	many	TRBJ2-5	CSVLGLGETQYF	TGCAGCGTTTTAGGGCTAGGGGAGACCCAGTACTTC
TRBV9	.	13	many	TRBJ2-7	CASSVGLSYEQYF	TGTGCCAGCAGCGTAGGACTTTCCTACGAGCAGTACTTC
TRBV12-3/TRBV12-4	TRBD2	15	many	TRBJ2-1	CASSPRLAIYNEQFF	TGTGCCAGCAGTCCCCGACTAGCGATCTACAATGAGCAGTTCTTC
TRBV12-3/TRBV12-4	TRBD1	15	many	TRBJ1-1	CASSPPTGRDTEAFF	TGTGCCAGCAGTCCCCCGACAGGGAGGGACACTGAAGCTTTCTTT
TRBV5-1	TRBD1	14	many	TRBJ2-7	CASSLDRGRGEQYF	TGCGCCAGCAGCTTGGACAGGGGGCGTGGAGAGCAGTACTTC
TRBV14	TRBD2	15	few	TRBJ2-1	CASSRLAGLYNEQFF	TGTGCCAGCAGCCGCCTAGCGGGATTATACAATGAGCAGTTCTTC
TRBV25-1	.	16	many	TRBJ1-4	CASISNEGREDEKLFF	TGTGCCAGCATCTCTAACGAGGGGAGGGAAGATGAAAAACTGTTTTTT
TRBV5-1	.	16	many	TRBJ1-2	CASSSGMMLNRYGYTF	TGCGCCAGCAGCTCGGGAATGATGCTAAACAGATATGGCTACACCTTC
TRBV7-9	TRBD2	16	many	TRBJ2-2	CASSLGLATNTGELFF	TGTGCCAGCAGCCTGGGACTAGCCACGAACACCGGGGAGCTGTTTTTT
TRBV3-1	.	17	many	TRBJ2-6	CASSQDGTSSGANVLTF	TGTGCCAGCAGCCAAGATGGGACATCCTCTGGGGCCAACGTCCTGACTTTC